The clone carrying this T cell receptor (beta chain) occurred many times. The data were obtained in a study of neurological immune-mediated disorders. PBMCs stored at -80 C, numbering 2 million, were the origin of the unsorted libraries. MiXCR was run by TCRdb on the 5' RACE reads, yielding one entry per CDR3 protein. The sample holds 20,000 or so distinct CDR3 sequences; about 16% are singletons and the top ten take about 15%. Germline CDR1 MNHNY, CDR2 SVGAGI (reference sequence). Germline trimming cut 6 bases from V and 6 bases from J; bases unmatched to any gene: 8. The CDR3 is 16 residues long. The rearrangement links TRBV6-6 to TRBJ2-1; TRBD2 agrees at 13 bases. The sequencing sample was made of PBMCs. This sequence originates from a female donor with HTLV-1-associated myelopathy (HAM/TSP). CDR3 nucleotide sequence: TGTGCCAGCAGAGAACTAGCGGGGGGGTGGGTCAATGAGCAGTTCTTC. Translating gives CASRELAGGWVNEQFF.